These T cell receptor beta chains were read from a single sample in a study of blood T cell repertoires in COVID-19. Assay: immunoSEQ multiplex PCR; the TCRdb copy retains only in-frame clones and omits some. The sample holds hundreds of thousands of clones, more than 75% seen once. The sample taken for sequencing was peripheral blood. The receptors originated from a woman in her forties or fifties with COVID-19, enrolled during active disease. Both conserved end residues are part of each CDR3. D genes are given only for firm matches. Rows may omit the clone size; those that give it use once, few, many or a size class.

size: .
V: TRBV10-2
D: TRBD2
J: TRBJ2-1
DNA: TGCGCCAGCAGCGTAACCGGGACTAGCGGGTGGAATGAGCAGTTCTTC
CDR3: CASSVTGTSGWNEQFF

size: .
V: TRBV5-1
D: .
J: TRBJ2-4
DNA: TGCGCCAGCAGCTTGACACCCGCTTCCGTTGCCAAAAACATTCAGTACTTC
CDR3: CASSLTPASVAKNIQYF

size: .
V: TRBV19
D: .
J: TRBJ1-1
DNA: TGTGCCAGTAGTGCCCGAGGAAGGGGGAACACTGAAGCTTTCTTT
CDR3: CASSARGRGNTEAFF

size: .
V: TRBV9
D: TRBD2
J: TRBJ2-7
DNA: TGTGCCAGCAGCGTAGGAGGTAGCGGGAAGTCCTACGAGCAGTACTTC
CDR3: CASSVGGSGKSYEQYF

size: .
V: TRBV10-3
D: .
J: TRBJ2-5
DNA: TGTGCCATCAGGACAGACCAAGAGACCCAGTACTTC
CDR3: CAIRTDQETQYF

size: .
V: TRBV6-2/TRBV6-3
D: TRBD1
J: TRBJ1-2
DNA: TGTGCCAGCAGCCGAGGACAGGGCTATGGCTACACCTTC
CDR3: CASSRGQGYGYTF

size: .
V: TRBV27
D: TRBD2
J: TRBJ2-7
DNA: TGTGCCAGCAGTTTAAGGCTAGCGGGGCCCTACGAGCAGTACTTC
CDR3: CASSLRLAGPYEQYF

size: .
V: TRBV27
D: .
J: TRBJ2-7
DNA: TGTGCCAGCAAGGGTTCTTCGATGGGACACTCCTACGAGCAGTACTTC
CDR3: CASKGSSMGHSYEQYF

size: .
V: TRBV5-1
D: TRBD1
J: TRBJ2-7
DNA: TGCGCCAGCAGCTTAGACAGGGGGTACCTCTACGAGCAGTACTTC
CDR3: CASSLDRGYLYEQYF

size: .
V: TRBV19
D: TRBD2
J: TRBJ2-3
DNA: TGTGCCAGTAGTATGACGCGGCTAGCGGGCGACTCAGATACGCAGTATTTT
CDR3: CASSMTRLAGDSDTQYF

size: .
V: TRBV19
D: TRBD2
J: TRBJ2-1
DNA: TGTGCCAGTAGTAGACTAGCGGGAGATAATGAGCAGTTCTTC
CDR3: CASSRLAGDNEQFF

size: .
V: TRBV19
D: TRBD1
J: TRBJ2-6
DNA: TGTGCCAGTAGTATTGGACAGGGGGCGTCTGGGGCCAACGTCCTGACTTTC
CDR3: CASSIGQGASGANVLTF

size: .
V: TRBV5-1
D: .
J: TRBJ1-1
DNA: TGCGCCAGCAGCCCGATGAATAGGAACACTGAAGCTTTCTTT
CDR3: CASSPMNRNTEAFF

size: .
V: TRBV6-4
D: TRBD1
J: TRBJ2-3
DNA: TGTGCCAGCAGTTTCGACAGGGGGAGCACAGATACGCAGTATTTT
CDR3: CASSFDRGSTDTQYF

size: .
V: TRBV18
D: .
J: TRBJ2-7
DNA: TGTGCCAGCTCACCAACCCAGACCTACGAGCAGTACTTC
CDR3: CASSPTQTYEQYF

size: .
V: TRBV29-1
D: .
J: TRBJ1-2
DNA: TGCAGCGCCCCCCCGCCCCCGGGGGACTATGGCTACACCTTC
CDR3: CSAPPPPGDYGYTF

size: .
V: TRBV6-6
D: TRBD1
J: TRBJ1-5
DNA: TGTGCCAGCAGCCCTGGACAGGGGGCGGATCAGCCCCAGCATTTT
CDR3: CASSPGQGADQPQHF

size: .
V: TRBV5-1
D: .
J: TRBJ1-3
DNA: TGCGCCAGCAGCTTGGCCGCGGCTGCGAGCTCTGGAAACACCATATATTTT
CDR3: CASSLAAAASSGNTIYF

size: .
V: TRBV5-6
D: .
J: TRBJ2-5
DNA: TGTGCCAGCAGCTTCCAGGGGCCAAAGGCCCAGTACTTC
CDR3: CASSFQGPKAQYF

size: .
V: TRBV6-4
D: .
J: TRBJ1-6
DNA: TGTGCCAGCAAGTGGTGGTCGGGTTCACCCCTCCACTTT
CDR3: CASKWWSGSPLHF

size: .
V: TRBV3-1/TRBV3-2
D: TRBD1
J: TRBJ2-1
DNA: TGTGCCAGCAGCCTGATAGGACAGGGGGTGTCCTACAATGAGCAGTTCTTC
CDR3: CASSLIGQGVSYNEQFF

size: .
V: TRBV5-1
D: TRBD1
J: TRBJ1-2
DNA: TGCGCCAGCAGCTTGTTGACAGGGAATGGCTACACCTTC
CDR3: CASSLLTGNGYTF

size: .
V: TRBV2
D: TRBD1
J: TRBJ1-2
DNA: TGTGCCAGCAGTCCCGACAGGGGTTATGGCTACACCTTC
CDR3: CASSPDRGYGYTF

size: .
V: TRBV7-8
D: TRBD2
J: TRBJ2-1
DNA: TGTGCCAGCGGCAGCGGGGAATACAATGAGCAGTTCTTC
CDR3: CASGSGEYNEQFF

size: .
V: TRBV13
D: .
J: TRBJ1-2
DNA: TGTGCCAGCAGCTTAGGCTCCGGAGGCTATGGCTACACCTTC
CDR3: CASSLGSGGYGYTF

size: .
V: TRBV5-1
D: .
J: TRBJ1-2
DNA: TGCGCCAGCAGCTCCTCCGTTAACTATGGCTACACCTTC
CDR3: CASSSSVNYGYTF

size: .
V: TRBV6-2/TRBV6-3
D: .
J: TRBJ2-7
DNA: TGTGCCAGCAGTAAGGCCGGGAGCGTAAATTACGAGCAGTACTTC
CDR3: CASSKAGSVNYEQYF

size: .
V: TRBV4-1
D: TRBD1
J: TRBJ2-1
DNA: TGCGCCAGCAGCCATTCACCGGGACAGGGGGCGACGCATGAGCAGTTCTTC
CDR3: CASSHSPGQGATHEQFF

size: once
V: TRBV7-9
D: .
J: TRBJ2-6
DNA: TGTGCCAGCAGCTCTCCTTGGCACTCTGGGGCCAACGTCCTGACTTTC
CDR3: CASSSPWHSGANVLTF

size: once
V: TRBV2
D: .
J: TRBJ1-1
DNA: TGTGCCAGCAGTGTCAGGGGCCTGGGCGAAACTGAAGCTTTCTTT
CDR3: CASSVRGLGETEAFF

size: .
V: TRBV11-3
D: TRBD1
J: TRBJ1-4
DNA: TGTGCCAGCAGCCAAAAAGGGACAGGACTTTATGAAAAACTGTTTTTT
CDR3: CASSQKGTGLYEKLFF

size: .
V: TRBV4-1
D: TRBD1
J: TRBJ1-2
DNA: TGCGCCAGCAGCCGAGGGGGACAGGGTTCTGGCTACACCTTC
CDR3: CASSRGGQGSGYTF

size: .
V: TRBV25-1
D: TRBD2
J: TRBJ2-7
DNA: TGTGCCAGCAGCGGACTAGCGGGAGCCTACGAGCAGTACTTC
CDR3: CASSGLAGAYEQYF

size: .
V: TRBV15
D: TRBD1
J: TRBJ2-1
DNA: TGTGCCACTTCAGGGGGCTCTTTCTACAATGAGCAGTTCTTC
CDR3: CATSGGSFYNEQFF

size: .
V: TRBV27
D: .
J: TRBJ1-1
DNA: TGTGCCAGCAGTCGGTGGGGGTCAGCGGGGAACACTGAAGCTTTCTTT
CDR3: CASSRWGSAGNTEAFF

size: few
V: TRBV7-2
D: .
J: TRBJ1-2
DNA: TGTGCCAGTGCTGGGAGTAACTATGGCTACACCTTC
CDR3: CASAGSNYGYTF

size: .
V: TRBV6-5
D: TRBD2
J: TRBJ2-3
DNA: TGTGCCAGCAGCGCGACTAGCAGAAGCACAGATACGCAGTATTTT
CDR3: CASSATSRSTDTQYF

size: .
V: TRBV7-9
D: .
J: TRBJ1-3
DNA: TGTGCCAGCAGCTTAGGACAGGGAAACACCATATATTTT
CDR3: CASSLGQGNTIYF

size: .
V: TRBV12-1
D: .
J: TRBJ2-7
DNA: TGTGCCAGCAGCTTTGGCCTGGACAGCTCCTACGAGCAGTACTTC
CDR3: CASSFGLDSSYEQYF

size: .
V: TRBV9
D: TRBD2
J: TRBJ2-1
DNA: TGTGCCAGCAGCGTTGGACAACTAGCGGGAATTGGGTACAATGAGCAGTTCTTC
CDR3: CASSVGQLAGIGYNEQFF

size: .
V: TRBV3-1/TRBV3-2
D: TRBD2
J: TRBJ2-3
DNA: TGTGCCAGCAGCCAAGGATGGCGGGAGGGGTATCTAAATACGCAGTATTTT
CDR3: CASSQGWREGYLNTQYF

size: .
V: TRBV28
D: TRBD1
J: TRBJ1-1
DNA: TGTGCCAGCAGTCGAACAGGGGTCGCGAACACTGAAGCTTTCTTT
CDR3: CASSRTGVANTEAFF

size: .
V: TRBV3-1/TRBV3-2
D: TRBD1
J: TRBJ1-5
DNA: TGTGCCAGCAGCCAGGGGACAGGGACGAATCAGCCCCAGCATTTT
CDR3: CASSQGTGTNQPQHF

size: .
V: TRBV11-2
D: .
J: TRBJ2-1
DNA: TGTGCCAGCAGCAGAGCCAATGAGCAGTTCTTC
CDR3: CASSRANEQFF

size: .
V: TRBV7-3
D: .
J: TRBJ1-1
DNA: TGTGCCAGCAGCTTCGTGCGGAACACTGAAGCTTTCTTT
CDR3: CASSFVRNTEAFF

size: few
V: TRBV5-4
D: .
J: TRBJ2-1
DNA: TGTGCCAGCAGCTCCCCGACAGACTACAATGAGCAGTTCTTC
CDR3: CASSSPTDYNEQFF

size: .
V: TRBV3-1/TRBV3-2
D: .
J: TRBJ2-7
DNA: TGTGCCAGCAGTACAACCTACGAGCAGTACTTC
CDR3: CASSTTYEQYF

size: .
V: TRBV5-8
D: TRBD1
J: TRBJ1-4
DNA: TGTGCCAGCAGCTTCACAGGGGCCTATGAAAAACTGTTTTTT
CDR3: CASSFTGAYEKLFF

size: .
V: TRBV5-4
D: TRBD1
J: TRBJ2-5
DNA: TGTGCCAGCGCTGTCCCGGGACAGGGGGCGCGTGAGACCCAGTACTTC
CDR3: CASAVPGQGARETQYF

size: .
V: TRBV6-5
D: TRBD1
J: TRBJ2-3
DNA: TGTGCCAGCGCTGGGGACAGGGTAATGGGTACGCAGTATTTT
CDR3: CASAGDRVMGTQYF

size: .
V: TRBV12-3/TRBV12-4
D: .
J: TRBJ1-2
DNA: TGTGCCAGCAGTCCGCAACGCGGTTATGGCTACACCTTC
CDR3: CASSPQRGYGYTF

size: .
V: TRBV6-5
D: TRBD1
J: TRBJ1-5
DNA: TGTGCCAGCAGCCAGGACAGGAGCAATCAGCCCCAGCATTTT
CDR3: CASSQDRSNQPQHF

size: .
V: TRBV9
D: .
J: TRBJ1-2
DNA: TGTGCCAGCAGCGTAGGTTCAGGGGCTAACTATGGCTACACCTTC
CDR3: CASSVGSGANYGYTF

size: once
V: TRBV27
D: TRBD1
J: TRBJ2-2
DNA: TGTGCCAGCCGACAGGGATCGAACACCGGGGAGCTGTTTTTT
CDR3: CASRQGSNTGELFF

size: few
V: TRBV9
D: .
J: TRBJ2-1
DNA: TGTGCCAGCAGCGTCTATTGGAGCTCCTACAATGAGCAGTTCTTC
CDR3: CASSVYWSSYNEQFF

size: .
V: TRBV10-1
D: TRBD2
J: TRBJ2-5
DNA: TGCGCCAGCAGTGACTATTCACTAGCGGGCCAAGAGACCCAGTACTTC
CDR3: CASSDYSLAGQETQYF

size: .
V: TRBV7-2
D: TRBD1
J: TRBJ2-2
DNA: TGTGCCAGCAGCTTAGGAGGGACAGGGTACACCGGGGAGCTGTTTTTT
CDR3: CASSLGGTGYTGELFF

size: many
V: TRBV7-9
D: TRBD1
J: TRBJ1-4
DNA: TGTGCCAGCAGCTTAGTGACAGGGACTAATGAAAAACTGTTTTTT
CDR3: CASSLVTGTNEKLFF

size: .
V: TRBV5-1
D: .
J: TRBJ1-1
DNA: TGCGCCAGCAGCTTGGGGGTCAGGATGAACACTGAAGCTTTCTTT
CDR3: CASSLGVRMNTEAFF